This TCR beta chain is drawn from a study of blood T cell repertoires in COVID-19. As for the study in general: Collection of acute and convalescent COVID-19 samples took place in the United States, Italy and Spain. PBMCs, B-cell-depleted T cells, or T cells provided the cDNA or gDNA that made up the material.

As handled by the study authors: Nucleated cell number was recorded as an estimate derived from reference gene primer amplification. Here immunoSEQ multiplex PCR was the method, and the copy in TCRdb shows in-frame clones only, minus some. V, J and clone size are those of that table, while D and trimming were read from the DNA. The table lists some 230,000 clones, around 83% of them singletons. One Seattle source followed patients from active infection through their disease course. In germline, CDR1 is MNHEY, CDR2 SVGAGI. Trimming removed 4 bases at V and 8 bases at J, with 12 bases between. The CDR3 consists of 14 residues.

This clonotype originated in a woman older than 75 with COVID-19, enrolled during active disease. Sequencing was done on a sample of peripheral blood. V usage is TRBV6-5 and J usage is TRBJ1-6; the D is unclear. The CDR3 sequence: CASSFGIQYSPLHF. In nucleotides, the CDR3 is TGTGCCAGCAGTTTCGGGATTCAATATTCACCCCTCCACTTT.